This T cell receptor beta chain was identified during a study of shared clonotypes between healthy human individuals. Turning to the study itself: Used for every donor were three CD4 naive, three CD4 memory, two CD8 naive and one CD8 memory plate.

Concerning this clone: Its antigen remains unidentified.

Source study methods: As immunoSEQ supplied junction-only sequences (without quality scores), filtering differed. The data were produced by immunoSEQ multiplex PCR, yet TCRdb's version contains in-frame clones alone and is incomplete. V, J and clone size derive from that table, while D and trimming were established from the DNA sequence. The sample has fewer than 700,000 clones; roughly 96% are singletons. Trimming removed 1 base from V and 7 bases from J, with 14 bases in between. This CDR3 is built from 15 residues. Looked up from germline, CDR1 is MNHNS and CDR2 is SASEGT. Naive CD8 cells comprised CD45RO-negative, CCR7-positively selected cells, excluding terminally differentiated effector memory CD45RA+ cells. Study-level points and caveats: What limited the represented genetic and exposure-history diversity was the small number of donors.

Sequencing was performed on naive CD8+ T cells sorted from blood. The J gene is TRBJ1-5, the V gene TRBV6-1, with a weak D call TRBD1 (6 bases). The sequence was obtained from a young woman in good health. CDR3 loop: CASSEDLGAGQPQHF. The CDR3 bases are TGTGCCAGCAGTGAAGATTTGGGGGCAGGCCAGCCCCAGCATTTT.